These T cell receptor beta chains were read from a single sample in a study of PD-1 blockade in classical Hodgkin lymphoma. Assay used: immunoSEQ multiplex PCR; TCRdb lists only in-frame clones, some missing. The table records roughly 52,000 clones, approximately 86% of them present only once. The sequenced sample was peripheral blood mononuclear cells (PBMCs), obtained before the fourth cycle of nivolumab. The receptors were sampled from a human donor with classical Hodgkin lymphoma. CDR3s include the opening cysteine and the closing phenylalanine or tryptophan. A D gene is named only where the DNA matches it firmly. Clone size, where shown, is once, few, many, or a class for clones that have expanded.

D gene,J gene,clone size,V gene,CDR3 DNA,CDR3 protein
TRBD2,TRBJ2-1,once,TRBV10-1,TGCGCCAGCTTCCTAGCGGGGCCCTACAATGAGCAGTTCTTC,CASFLAGPYNEQFF
.,TRBJ2-3,.,TRBV11-3,TGTGCCAGCAGCAGACAGTTTCAGGATACGCAGTATTTT,CASSRQFQDTQYF
.,TRBJ1-2,.,TRBV19,TGTGCCAGTAGTCTGTGGACGGAATATGGCTACACCTTC,CASSLWTEYGYTF
.,TRBJ2-1,.,TRBV28,TGTGCCAGCAGCTCTTCCCGGGGGGCAATCAGCAGCGAGCAGTTCTTC,CASSSSRGAISSEQFF
TRBD1,TRBJ2-3,.,TRBV5-4,TGTGCCAGCAGCTTTCCCGGGACAGGAGGGAATACGCAGTATTTT,CASSFPGTGGNTQYF
.,TRBJ2-2,.,TRBV6-1,TGTGCCAGCGGGGGCGCCCGGAACACCGGGGAGCTGTTTTTT,CASGGARNTGELFF
.,TRBJ2-1,once,TRBV5-3,TGTGCCAGAACCATCCGACTAGGCCCGAATAGAGGTGAGCAGTTCTTC,CARTIRLGPNRGEQFF
TRBD1,TRBJ1-3,.,TRBV29-1,TGCAGCGTTGAGACGGACAGGGGTAACACCATATATTTT,CSVETDRGNTIYF
.,TRBJ2-7,.,TRBV29-1,TGCAGCGTAGAAGGGGACCTCACCTACGAGCAGTACTTC,CSVEGDLTYEQYF
.,TRBJ1-4,.,TRBV11-2,TGTGCCAGCAGCTTACTTGCAACTAATGAAAAACTGTTTTTT,CASSLLATNEKLFF
.,TRBJ2-7,.,TRBV28,TGTGCCAGCAGTTTGGGGGGAGCGGCCCACGAGCAGTACTTC,CASSLGGAAHEQYF
.,TRBJ2-1,.,TRBV11-2,TGTGCCAGCAGCTTAGATCGGTTAGGCGATGAGCAGTTCTTC,CASSLDRLGDEQFF
.,TRBJ2-3,.,TRBV9,TGTGCCAGCACCCGGGGGGCGGGTCTCACAGATACGCAGTATTTT,CASTRGAGLTDTQYF
.,TRBJ1-1,.,TRBV25-1,TGTGCCAGCAGTTTCGGTGGGAGGGCCCGCTTGAACACTGAAGCTTTCTTT,CASSFGGRARLNTEAFF
TRBD1,TRBJ2-2,.,TRBV29-1,TGCAGCGTGAGAACAGGGGGCGAAACCGGGGAGCTGTTTTTT,CSVRTGGETGELFF
.,TRBJ2-7,once,TRBV28,TGTGCCAGCAGTTTCCACGGGGCATCCTACGAGCAGTACTTC,CASSFHGASYEQYF
TRBD1,TRBJ2-5,.,TRBV11-2,TGTGCCAGCAGCTACGCAGGGGGCGTTGAGACCCAGTACTTC,CASSYAGGVETQYF
.,TRBJ2-7,.,TRBV6-1,TGTGCCAGCAGTGAAGGGTCCGGCCCCTACGAGCAGTACTTC,CASSEGSGPYEQYF
.,TRBJ1-1,.,TRBV7-3,TGTGCCAGCAGTGTGGAGAGGGACACTGAAGCTTTCTTT,CASSVERDTEAFF
TRBD2,TRBJ2-1,.,TRBV18,TGTGCCAGCTCACCCCTAGCGGGGACTTACAATGAGCAGTTCTTC,CASSPLAGTYNEQFF
.,TRBJ2-1,.,TRBV6-6,TGTGCCAGCAGTTACCGCAGGGTGGATGAGCAGTTCTTC,CASSYRRVDEQFF
TRBD2,TRBJ2-2,few,TRBV28,TGTGCCAGCAGTTTTGGTCTAGCGGGAAAATCCGGGGAGCTGTTTTTT,CASSFGLAGKSGELFF
TRBD1,TRBJ1-2,.,TRBV5-6,TGTGCCAGCAGCTTGGCACAGGGGGGCTACACCTTC,CASSLAQGGYTF
.,TRBJ1-5,few,TRBV27,TGTGCCAGCCGCCTTGGACCGAAGAAGAATCAGCCCCAGCATTTT,CASRLGPKKNQPQHF
.,TRBJ1-1,.,TRBV7-8,TGTGCCAGCACAATCTTGGGGGCGAACACTGAAGCTTTCTTT,CASTILGANTEAFF
.,TRBJ1-6,.,TRBV4-2,TGTGCCAGCAGCCAAGAGGGGGCTAATTCACCCCTCCACTTT,CASSQEGANSPLHF